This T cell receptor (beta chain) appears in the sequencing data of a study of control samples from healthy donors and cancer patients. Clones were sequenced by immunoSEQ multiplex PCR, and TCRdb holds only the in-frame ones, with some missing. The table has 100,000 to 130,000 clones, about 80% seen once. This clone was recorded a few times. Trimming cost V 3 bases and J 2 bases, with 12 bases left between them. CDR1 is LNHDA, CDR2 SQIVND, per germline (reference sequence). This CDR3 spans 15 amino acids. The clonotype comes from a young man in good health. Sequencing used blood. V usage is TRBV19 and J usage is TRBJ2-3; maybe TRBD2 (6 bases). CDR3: CASSIQAGITDTQYF. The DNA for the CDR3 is TGTGCCAGTAGTATTCAGGCGGGGATCACAGATACGCAGTATTTT.